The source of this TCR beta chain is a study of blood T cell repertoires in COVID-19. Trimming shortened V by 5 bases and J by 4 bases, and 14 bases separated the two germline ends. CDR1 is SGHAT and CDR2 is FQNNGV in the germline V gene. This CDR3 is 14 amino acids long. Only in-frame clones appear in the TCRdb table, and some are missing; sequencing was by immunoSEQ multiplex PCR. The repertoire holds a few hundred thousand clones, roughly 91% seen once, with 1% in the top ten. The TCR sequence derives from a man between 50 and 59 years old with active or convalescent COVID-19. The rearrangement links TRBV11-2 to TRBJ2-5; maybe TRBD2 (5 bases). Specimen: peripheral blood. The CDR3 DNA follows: TGTGCCAGCAGCGCCGGGCGGGTCGGAGAGACCCAGTACTTC. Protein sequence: CASSAGRVGETQYF.